The present TCR beta chain was sequenced within a study of vaccination effects on CD4 cells after COVID-19. V dropped 4 bases and J dropped 3 bases, with 10 bases sitting between them. This CDR3 spans 14 amino acids. The V gene's germline CDR1 is SNHLY and CDR2 FYNNEI. Profiling relied on immunoSEQ multiplex PCR, and the TCRdb table lists in-frame clones only, not all of them. Of 84,000 or so clones in the sample, more than 60% were seen once. Sequencing followed a ViraFEST assay step that expanded antigen-specific CD4+ T cells with viral peptide pools. CD4+ T cell isolation took place after 10 days of culture. Participants were vaccinated with two doses of either the BNT162b2 or mRNA-1273 vaccine. Prior SARS-CoV-2 infection was absent in the vaccine recipients, as shown by negative nucleocapsid antibodies. Details on this clone: Antigen: not known. The sample holds other DNA sequences that translate to the same CDR3.

This TCR was sampled from a human donor who received a COVID-19 vaccine. This material consisted of CD4+ T cells from PBMCs cultured with HCoV-OC43 spike peptides, taken after COVID-19 vaccination. Subset here: HCoV-OC43 spike overlapping peptide pool stimulation. V is TRBV2 and J is TRBJ1-5; maybe TRBD1 (6 bases). The CDR3 nucleotides read TGTGCCAGCAGTGTAGGGGGGTCCAATCAGCCCCAGCATTTT. This gives the protein CASSVGGSNQPQHF.